Presented here are 8 T cell receptor beta chains from one specimen sequenced in a study of cytomegalovirus exposure and HLA in healthy donors. Primers: 60 Vbeta forward and 13 Jbeta reverse. Clones were sequenced by immunoSEQ multiplex PCR, and TCRdb holds only the in-frame ones, with some missing. The top ten hold 1.6% of the sample, which has about 110,000 clones, roughly 80% seen once. The sample consisted of PBMCs. These receptors all come from a man aged 50-60 years in good health and CMV-seronegative.

The CDR3 DNA follows: TGTGCCAGCAGCCAAGATAAGGGCGGGGGGGCCCCCGGGGAGCTGTTTTTT. Translated: CASSQDKGGGAPGELFF. The V call is TRBV4-2, the J call TRBJ2-2; 9 bases are a match to TRBD2. The V segment lost 0 bases and the J segment 6 bases; nucleotides outside the gene matches: 8. CDR1 is LGHNA, CDR2 YNFKEQ, per germline. CDR3 size: 17 residues.

CDR3 loop: CASSQGGRVKTGELFF. DNA of the CDR3: TGCGCCAGCAGCCAAGGGGGCAGGGTTAAGACCGGGGAGCTGTTTTTT. The V gene is TRBV4-3, the J gene TRBJ2-2; weak D call: TRBD1 (5 bases). Trimming left V 1 base short and J 5 bases short, with 14 bases between. The CDR3 runs 16 residues. The germline V gene has CDR1 LGHNA and CDR2 YSLEER.

V is TRBV28 and J is TRBJ2-3; 10 bases align to TRBD2. There are 16 residues in the CDR3. V gave up 3 bases and J gave up 4 bases; unmatched junction bases: 7. CDR1 and CDR2 from the germline V gene are MDHEN and SYDVKM. The CDR3 region has the DNA TGTGCCAGCAGTTTTTCCAGCGGGGGGGACCCAGATACGCAGTATTTT. It encodes CASSFSSGGDPDTQYF.

The chain is built from TRBV7-2 and TRBJ2-2; the D is unclear. CDR3 size: 13 residues. The germline V and J ends were trimmed by 4 bases and 8 bases, with 11 bases remaining between them. The germline gives CDR1 SGHTA, CDR2 FQGNSA. CDR3: CASSYMGAGELFF. The CDR3 region has the DNA TGTGCCAGCAGCTACATGGGCGCTGGGGAGCTGTTTTTT.

This clone was observed a handful of times. V is TRBV6-1 and J is TRBJ1-1, with unresolved D. The V end lost 8 bases, the J end lost 1 base, and 14 bases lay between the germline ends. CDR3 length: 14 amino acids. Germline V gives CDR1 MNHNS, CDR2 SASEGT. The CDR3 protein is CASSLTQSNTEAFF. In nucleotides, the CDR3 is TGTGCCAGCTCCTTAACACAGTCGAACACTGAAGCTTTCTTT.

The chain has TRBV5-1 and TRBJ1-4; D is possibly TRBD1 (6 bases). The CDR3 totals 13 residues. Trimming took off 1 base at V and 7 bases at J, with 8 bases between the two ends. Germline V gene sequence: CDR1 SGHRS, CDR2 YFSETQ. As DNA, the CDR3 is TGCGCCAGCAGCTTGACAGGGACTGAAAAACTGTTTTTT. Amino acids: CASSLTGTEKLFF.

Only a few counts were recorded for this clone. This chain connects TRBV28 to TRBJ2-4, with D possibly being TRBD1 (8 bases). From germline, CDR1 is MDHEN and CDR2 SYDVKM. The CDR3 length is 15 residues. Trimming stripped 4 bases from V and 8 bases from J, with 18 bases between. Here the CDR3 DNA reads TGTGCCAGCAGTTCCTCCCGGACAGGGAGGGACATTCAGTACTTC. Translating gives CASSSSRTGRDIQYF.

The chain uses TRBV2 and TRBJ1-5, with 10 bases fitting TRBD1. The germline V gene has CDR1 SNHLY and CDR2 FYNNEI. V shed 6 bases, J shed 7 bases, and the junction held 6 bases outside the gene matches. The CDR3 extends over 14 amino acids. DNA for the CDR3: TGTGCCAGCAGCCCGGGACAGGGGTACCAGCCCCAGCATTTT. Its translation is CASSPGQGYQPQHF.